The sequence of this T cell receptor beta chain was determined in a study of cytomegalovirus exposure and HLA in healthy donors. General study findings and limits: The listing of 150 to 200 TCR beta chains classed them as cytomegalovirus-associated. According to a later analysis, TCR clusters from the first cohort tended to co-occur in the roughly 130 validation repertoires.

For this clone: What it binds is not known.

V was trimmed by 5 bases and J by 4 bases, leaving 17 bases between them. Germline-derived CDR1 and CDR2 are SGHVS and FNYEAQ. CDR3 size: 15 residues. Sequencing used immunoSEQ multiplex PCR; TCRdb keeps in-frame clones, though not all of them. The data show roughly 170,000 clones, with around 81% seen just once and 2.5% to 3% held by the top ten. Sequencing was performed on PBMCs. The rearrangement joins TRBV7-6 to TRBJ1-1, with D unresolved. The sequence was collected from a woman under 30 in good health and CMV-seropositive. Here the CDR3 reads CASSPDTRSGTEAFF. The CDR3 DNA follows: TGTGCCAGCAGCCCCGATACGAGGTCGGGCACTGAAGCTTTCTTT.